What follows are 17 T cell receptor beta chains derived from one specimen sequenced in a study of T-cell memory formation after mild COVID-19. TCRdb called the 5' RACE reads again in MiXCR, with one record for every CDR3 protein. Of just over 300,000 distinct CDR3 sequences in the sample, approximately 19% were seen once. Sequencing was carried out using PBMCs or a T cell subset sorted from them (not recorded which). The receptor set was obtained from a man between 18 and 35 years old who had mild COVID-19 (a few samples of this study predate the infection). Cell type and time point are not known.

This clonotype has more than one count but fewer than ten. The CDR3 loop reads CASSQGRDRDSDTQYF. The DNA for the CDR3 is TGCGCCAGCAGCCAAGGCCGGGACAGGGATTCCGATACGCAGTATTTT. This chain links TRBV4-1 with TRBJ2-3; 9 bases match TRBD1. This CDR3 is built from 16 residues. J gave up 6 bases and V 1 base, and 8 bases lay outside the gene matches. Germline CDR1 and CDR2: MGHRA and YSYEKL.

This clonotype appeared many times. The chain employs TRBV12-3 or TRBV12-4 and TRBJ1-1; D not resolved. The CDR3 is 15 residues long. Between the trimmed V and J ends, which lost 5 bases and 0 bases, there was a span of 13 bases. This CDR3 reads CASSSQEGMNTEAFF. As DNA, the CDR3 is TGTGCCAGCAGTAGTCAGGAGGGCATGAACACTGAAGCTTTCTTT.

This clonotype has only a few counts. The chain joins TRBV20-1 to TRBJ1-6; D gene unclear. V was trimmed by 4 bases and J by 0 bases, leaving 16 bases between them. The CDR3 contains 17 residues. CDR1 is DFQATT and CDR2 is SNEGSKA in the germline V gene (reference sequence). CDR3 amino acids: CSAKRDVASSYNSPLHF. In DNA, the CDR3 is TGCAGTGCTAAACGGGATGTCGCGAGCTCCTATAATTCACCCCTCCACTTT.

This clonotype was seen a handful of times. The CDR3 reads CASSPLPGQGGEKLFF. CDR3 coding DNA: TGCGCCAGCAGCCCCCTCCCGGGACAGGGTGGCGAAAAACTGTTTTTT. The chain recombines TRBV5-1 with TRBJ1-4, with TRBD1 matching over 9 bases. The germline V gene has CDR1 SGHRS and CDR2 YFSETQ. J gave up 8 bases and V 4 bases, and 12 bases lay outside the gene matches. The CDR3 totals 16 residues.

The chain links TRBV6-5 to TRBJ2-7, with D perhaps assigned TRBD1 or TRBD2 (5 bases each). From germline, CDR1 is MNHEY and CDR2 SVGAGI. The CDR3 totals 15 residues. The germline V and J ends were trimmed by 0 bases and 1 base, with 10 bases remaining between them. The CDR3 sequence: CASSYSRDQSYEQYF. For the CDR3, the DNA is TGTGCCAGCAGTTACTCCCGGGACCAATCCTACGAGCAGTACTTC.

This clonotype came up a few times. The chain is built from TRBV5-1 and TRBJ1-4; no definite D call. This CDR3 has 15 residues. The germline gives CDR1 SGHRS, CDR2 YFSETQ. Deletions cut 7 bases from V and 2 bases from J, with 15 bases between. The CDR3 loop is CASQMGLGTNEKLFF. The DNA for the CDR3 is TGCGCCAGCCAGATGGGGTTGGGGACTAATGAAAAACTGTTTTTT.

This clonotype turned up a few times. The rearrangement uses TRBV6-1 and TRBJ2-2; 7 positions match TRBD1. Trimming cost V 11 bases and J 1 base; bases outside gene matches: 7. Per the germline V gene, CDR1 is MNHNS and CDR2 is SASEGT. This CDR3 is 14 amino acids long. The CDR3 DNA follows: TGTGCCGGGAGACAGGGCGAGAACACCGGGGAGCTGTTTTTT. Translated: CAGRQGENTGELFF.

The rearrangement uses TRBV12-3 or TRBV12-4 and TRBJ2-7; D gene uncertain. The CDR3 spans 14 residues. V lost 2 bases and J 0 bases, leaving 8 bases between the germline ends. CDR3 DNA: TGTGCCAGCAGTTTATATGCCAGCTCCTACGAGCAGTACTTC. Amino acids: CASSLYASSYEQYF.

The rearrangement uses TRBV6-5 and TRBJ2-3; D is ambiguous. V lost 4 bases and J 4 bases, leaving 3 bases between the germline ends. The CDR3 consists of 11 residues. Germline V gene lookup returns CDR1 MNHEY and CDR2 SVGAGI. CDR3 DNA sequence: TGTGCCAGCAGTTCCTCAGATACGCAGTATTTT. It yields the protein CASSSSDTQYF.

This clonotype was seen a few times. The chain joins TRBV11-2 to TRBJ1-4; D unclear. The V end was cut by 3 bases, the J end by 7 bases, with 6 bases between. The length of the CDR3 is 12 residues. The germline V gene has CDR1 SGHAT and CDR2 FQNNGV. The CDR3 DNA reads TGTGCCAGCAGCTTTAGTCTTGAAAAACTGTTTTTT. Protein product: CASSFSLEKLFF.

This clonotype showed up many times. The J gene is TRBJ2-5, the V gene TRBV12-3 or TRBV12-4; possibly TRBD1 or TRBD2 for D (5 bases each). This CDR3 has 13 residues. V lost 5 bases and J lost 5, with 12 bases in between. The CDR3 DNA sequence: TGTGCCAGCAGTCCCCCGGGGACGGAGACCCAGTACTTC. Translated, it gives CASSPPGTETQYF.

The chain carries TRBV3-1 and TRBJ1-1; possibly TRBD1 for D (5 bases). From germline, CDR1 is LGHDT and CDR2 YNNKEL (reference sequence). Trimming left V 0 bases short and J 1 base short, with 15 bases between. The CDR3 loop spans 17 amino acids. This chain's CDR3 is CASSQDWGQRPNTEAFF. CDR3 bases: TGTGCCAGCAGCCAAGATTGGGGCCAGAGGCCGAACACTGAAGCTTTCTTT.

The chain combines TRBV11-2 with TRBJ2-5; D remains unclear. Germline V lookup: CDR1 SGHAT, CDR2 FQNNGV. The CDR3 has 14 residues. The germline V and J ends were trimmed by 2 bases and 1 base, with 8 bases remaining between them. CDR3 in amino acids: CASSLRAAQETQYF. As DNA, the CDR3 is TGTGCCAGCAGCTTACGGGCAGCCCAAGAGACCCAGTACTTC.

This clonotype has more than one count but fewer than ten. The V gene is TRBV7-9, the J gene TRBJ2-1, with unresolved D. Germline V gene data show CDR1 as SEHNR and CDR2 as FQNEAQ (reference sequence). Trimming pared 2 bases from V and 8 bases from J, leaving 7 bases between. CDR3 length equals 12 residues. This chain's CDR3 is CASSLSLHEQFF. In nucleotides, the CDR3 is TGTGCCAGCAGCTTATCACTCCATGAGCAGTTCTTC.

This chain links TRBV5-1 with TRBJ2-1; D unclear. CDR1 is SGHRS and CDR2 is YFSETQ in the germline V gene. The CDR3 runs to 14 residues. The germline V and J ends were trimmed by 2 bases and 0 bases, with 6 bases remaining between them. In nucleotides, the CDR3 is TGCGCCAGCAGCTTAGAGAACTCCTACAATGAGCAGTTCTTC. It translates to CASSLENSYNEQFF.

The sample holds one count of this clonotype. The chain uses TRBV20-1 and TRBJ1-2, with TRBD1 matching over 9 bases. This CDR3 region has 15 residues. CDR1 and CDR2 from the germline V gene are DFQATT and SNEGSKA (reference sequence). Trimming at V came to 3 bases and at J to 4 bases, leaving 9 bases not matched to a gene. Written as DNA, the CDR3 is TGCAGTGCTAGGGACAGGGGTGGTAGAGGCTATGGCTACACCTTC. It encodes CSARDRGGRGYGYTF.

V gene TRBV7-8 combines with J gene TRBJ2-6; tentative D call: TRBD2 (6 bases). This CDR3 has 16 residues. The germline gives CDR1 SGHVS, CDR2 FQNEAQ. Trimming removed 1 base at V and 3 bases at J, with 10 bases between. CDR3 amino acids: CASSLVPGVGANVLTF. Here the CDR3 DNA reads TGTGCCAGCAGCTTAGTGCCGGGGGTTGGGGCCAACGTCCTGACTTTC.